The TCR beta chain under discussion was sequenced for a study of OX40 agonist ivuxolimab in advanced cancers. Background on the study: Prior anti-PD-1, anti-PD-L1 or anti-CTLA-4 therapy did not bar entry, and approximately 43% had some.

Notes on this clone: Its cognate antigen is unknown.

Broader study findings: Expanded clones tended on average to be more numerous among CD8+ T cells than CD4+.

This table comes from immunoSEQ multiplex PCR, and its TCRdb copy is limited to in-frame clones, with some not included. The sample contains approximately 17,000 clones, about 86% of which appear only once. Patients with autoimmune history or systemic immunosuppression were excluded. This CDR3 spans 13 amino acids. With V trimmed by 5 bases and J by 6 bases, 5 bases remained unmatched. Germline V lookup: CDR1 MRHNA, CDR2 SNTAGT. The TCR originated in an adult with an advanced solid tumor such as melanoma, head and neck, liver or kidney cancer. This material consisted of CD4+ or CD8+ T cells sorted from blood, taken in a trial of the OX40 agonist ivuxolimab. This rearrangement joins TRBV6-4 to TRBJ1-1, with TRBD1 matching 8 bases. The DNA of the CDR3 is TGTGCCAGCAGTTCGACAGGGGTTTCTGAAGCTTTCTTT. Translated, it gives CASSSTGVSEAFF.